A selection of T cell receptor beta chains follows, all from one sample in a study of Ad26.COV2.S vaccination and SARS-CoV-2 variants. Produced via immunoSEQ multiplex PCR; TCRdb's table is partial and in-frame only. The table has roughly 320,000 clones, over 80% seen once. The sample in question was peripheral blood, obtained in a trial of Ad26.COV2.S vaccine versus placebo. Receptor source: a person between 18 and 65 years old who received the Ad26.COV2.S COVID-19 vaccine or a placebo. CDR3s include the opening cysteine and the closing phenylalanine or tryptophan. D genes are given only for firm matches. Rows give clone size only sometimes, using once, few, many, or a class for an expanded clone.

size	D	J	V	DNA	CDR3
NA	TRBD1	TRBJ1-5	TRBV19	TGTGCCAGTAGTAGTTCCCGGGACAGGGGCTATCAGCCCCAGCATTTT	CASSSSRDRGYQPQHF
NA	NA	TRBJ1-4	TRBV7-9	TGTGCCAGCAGCTTAGCGACGGTTGCAACTAATGAAAAACTGTTTTTT	CASSLATVATNEKLFF
NA	TRBD1	TRBJ2-7	TRBV18	TGTGCCAGCTCACCAGGGGGACAGGGGCCCGAGCAGTACTTC	CASSPGGQGPEQYF
NA	NA	TRBJ1-4	TRBV7-3	TGTGCCAGCAGCCTGCCAGGGACAACTAATGAAAAACTGTTTTTT	CASSLPGTTNEKLFF
few	NA	TRBJ1-3	TRBV7-2	TGTGCCAGCAGCTCCGGGACTTTTGGAAACACCATATATTTT	CASSSGTFGNTIYF
NA	NA	TRBJ1-2	TRBV29-1	TGCAGCGTTGAAGCTCCAGCAGGAACCAACTATGGCTACACCTTC	CSVEAPAGTNYGYTF
NA	NA	TRBJ2-7	TRBV11-3	TGTGCCAGCAGCCCTTCGAGGGGCACAGACTACGAGCAGTACTTC	CASSPSRGTDYEQYF
NA	NA	TRBJ2-2	TRBV28	TGTGCCAGCAGTGCGGGGACCACTACTCACACCGGGGAGCTGTTTTTT	CASSAGTTTHTGELFF
NA	TRBD1	TRBJ2-7	TRBV27	TGTGCCAGCAGAGGGACAGGGCTCTACGAGCAGTACTTC	CASRGTGLYEQYF
NA	NA	TRBJ2-6	TRBV7-9	TGTGCCAGCAGCAGCTCGGACAGCGGAAAAAGCTCTGGGGCCAACGTCCTGACTTTC	CASSSSDSGKSSGANVLTF
NA	NA	TRBJ2-1	TRBV6-4	TGTGCCAGCAGTGACGTAGGAGGCAGCTCCTACAATGAGCAGTTCTTC	CASSDVGGSSYNEQFF
NA	NA	TRBJ2-2	TRBV24-1	TGTGCCACCAGTGACCCCCTTACAGCCGGGGAGCTGTTTTTT	CATSDPLTAGELFF
NA	TRBD1	TRBJ1-5	TRBV6-2/TRBV6-3	TGTGCCAGCAGTTACTCAGGGGGCGCGGGTCAGCCCCAGCATTTT	CASSYSGGAGQPQHF
few	NA	TRBJ1-1	TRBV5-6	TGTGCCAGCAGCTTGATGGGGGGCCTTGAAGCTTTCTTT	CASSLMGGLEAFF
NA	NA	TRBJ1-1	TRBV2	TGTGCCAGCAGTGCCAGGAGACTGAACACTGAAGCTTTCTTT	CASSARRLNTEAFF
NA	TRBD1	TRBJ1-6	TRBV6-5	TGTGCCAGCAGTTATACAGGGGGCTACTATAATTCACCCCTCCACTTT	CASSYTGGYYNSPLHF
NA	NA	TRBJ1-1	TRBV28	TGTGCCAGCAGTCCTCAGAGGGGCCCACTCCCTTCTGAAGCTTTCTTT	CASSPQRGPLPSEAFF
NA	NA	TRBJ2-7	TRBV9	TGTGCCAGCAGCGTAGAGGTGGAGTGGGGGAAGCAGTACTTC	CASSVEVEWGKQYF
NA	TRBD1	TRBJ2-7	TRBV6-6	TGTGCCAGCAAGGGACAGGGATCTTCGTCCGAGCAGTACTTC	CASKGQGSSSEQYF
NA	NA	TRBJ2-7	TRBV5-6	TGTGCCAGCAGCTCCGGCCCGGCTTACGAGCAGTACTTC	CASSSGPAYEQYF
NA	NA	TRBJ1-1	TRBV10-2	TGCGCCAGCAGTGCCAGGGTCTCCACTGAAGCTTTCTTT	CASSARVSTEAFF
once	TRBD1	TRBJ1-2	TRBV19	TGTGCCAGTAGCCGGGACAGGGACTATGGCTACACCTTC	CASSRDRDYGYTF
NA	TRBD2	TRBJ2-1	TRBV7-2	TGTGCCAGCAGCTTAAGCGGGGGGAGCCACAATGAGCAGTTCTTC	CASSLSGGSHNEQFF
NA	TRBD2	TRBJ2-1	TRBV6-1	TGTGCCAGCAGTGAAAGGTCGGGGGGGCCGCTTAATGAGCAGTTCTTC	CASSERSGGPLNEQFF
NA	NA	TRBJ1-5	TRBV10-2	TGCGCCAGCAGCCTCGGGGACGCCCTACAGCCCCAGCATTTT	CASSLGDALQPQHF
NA	TRBD1	TRBJ2-7	TRBV7-9	TGTGCCAGCAGCTTAGGGACAGGGGGCAATGAGCAGTACTTC	CASSLGTGGNEQYF
NA	TRBD2	TRBJ2-3	TRBV11-2	TGTGCCAGCAGCTCGTTTCGCGGGGGGGCAGTTCCAGATACGCAGTATTTT	CASSSFRGGAVPDTQYF
NA	TRBD1	TRBJ1-4	TRBV7-9	TGTGCCAGCAGCCCGAGATACACGACAGGGAGGAAAAATGAAAAACTGTTTTTT	CASSPRYTTGRKNEKLFF